Described below is a single TCR beta chain sequence and its context. Antigen unknown. This entry comes from a study of cytomegalovirus exposure and HLA in healthy donors. Study background: Early release data held about 92 million unique TCRs from HLA-typed donors.

CDR1 is SGHAT, CDR2 FQNNGV, per germline. Trimming removed 3 bases at V and 7 bases at J, with 9 bases between. This CDR3 has 12 amino acids. The study's findings and limits: V- and J-gene trimming in TCR beta was tied to a missense DCLRE1C variant by an analysis performed later.

The PCR had 60 Vbeta and 13 Jbeta primers. Using immunoSEQ multiplex PCR, the repertoire was profiled, and TCRdb retains in-frame clones only, with some absent. The profile shows 60,000 to 85,000 clones, roughly two thirds of them singletons. This receptor was obtained from a man aged 55-75 years in good health and CMV-seropositive. The rearrangement uses TRBV11-2 and TRBJ1-1; possible D gene TRBD1, 5 bases. The sample comprised PBMCs. The CDR3 reads CASSFAGIEAFF. The DNA for the CDR3 is TGTGCCAGCAGCTTCGCAGGGATTGAAGCTTTCTTT. Full variable domain (missing parts from reference TRBV11-2 and TRBJ1-1): EAGVAQSPRYKIIEKRQSVAFWCNPISGHATLYWYQQILGQGPKLLIQFQNNGVVDDSQLPKDRFSAERLKGVDSTLKIQPAKLEDSAVYLCASSFAGIEAFFGQGTRLTVV.